The clone carrying this TCR beta chain was recorded only once. The data stem from a study of blood T cell repertoires in COVID-19. Profiling relied on immunoSEQ multiplex PCR, and the TCRdb table lists in-frame clones only, not all of them. The profile covers 25,000 to 30,000 clones, with 76% appearing a single time and about 40% taken by the ten largest. In germline, CDR1 is KGHSH, CDR2 LQKENI. The CDR3 runs to 13 residues. V was pared by 0 bases and J by 4 bases, with 6 bases between. This sequence joins TRBV18 and TRBJ1-1; D uncertain. The source is a man between 70 and 80 years old with acute or convalescent COVID-19. Sequencing input: peripheral blood. The CDR3 spells CASSPPGSTEAFF. Here the CDR3 DNA reads TGTGCCAGCTCACCACCGGGGAGCACTGAAGCTTTCTTT.